Included here is one TCR beta chain sequence, with context. Profiling relied on immunoSEQ multiplex PCR, and the TCRdb table lists in-frame clones only, not all of them. The table has 90,000 to 110,000 clones, around four fifths seen once. The sample belongs to a study of blood T cell repertoires in COVID-19. Between the trimmed V and J ends, which lost 7 bases and 0 bases, there was a span of 13 bases. The germline V gene encodes CDR1 MNHEY and CDR2 SVGAGI. This CDR3 contains 15 residues. The sample taken for sequencing was peripheral blood. This sequence joins TRBV6-5 and TRBJ1-5, with TRBD1 as a possible D gene (6 bases). The clonotype comes from an older woman with acute or convalescent COVID-19. The CDR3 DNA reads as TGTGCCAGCACCGGGACATCTCATAGCAATCAGCCCCAGCATTTT. This encodes CASTGTSHSNQPQHF.